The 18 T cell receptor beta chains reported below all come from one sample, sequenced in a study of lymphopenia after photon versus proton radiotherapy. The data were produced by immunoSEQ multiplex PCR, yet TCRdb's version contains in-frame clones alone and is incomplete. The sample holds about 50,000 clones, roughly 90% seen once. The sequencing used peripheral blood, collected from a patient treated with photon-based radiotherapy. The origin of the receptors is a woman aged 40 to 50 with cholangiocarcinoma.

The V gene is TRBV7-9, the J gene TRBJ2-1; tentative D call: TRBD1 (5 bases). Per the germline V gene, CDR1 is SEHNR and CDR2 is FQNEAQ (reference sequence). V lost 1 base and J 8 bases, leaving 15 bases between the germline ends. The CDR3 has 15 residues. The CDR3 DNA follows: TGTGCCAGCAGCTTAGAGGGGCGCAGGAAGGATGAGCAGTTCTTC. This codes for CASSLEGRRKDEQFF.

CDR3 sequence reads: CASSLWTSGNEQFF. Here the CDR3 DNA reads TGTGCCAGCAGCTTGTGGACTAGCGGCAATGAGCAGTTCTTC. The chain recombines TRBV7-8 with TRBJ2-1; 10 positions agree with TRBD2. The ends lost 3 bases at V and 6 bases at J; junction bases unmatched: 2. The CDR3 has 14 amino acids. In germline, CDR1 is SGHVS, CDR2 FQNEAQ.

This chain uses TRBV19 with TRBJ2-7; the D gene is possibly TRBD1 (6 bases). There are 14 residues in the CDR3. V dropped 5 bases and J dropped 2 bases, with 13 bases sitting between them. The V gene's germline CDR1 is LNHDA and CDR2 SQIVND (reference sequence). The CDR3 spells CASSLSTGAYEQYF. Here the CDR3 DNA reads TGTGCCAGTAGTCTTTCGACAGGCGCCTACGAGCAGTACTTC.

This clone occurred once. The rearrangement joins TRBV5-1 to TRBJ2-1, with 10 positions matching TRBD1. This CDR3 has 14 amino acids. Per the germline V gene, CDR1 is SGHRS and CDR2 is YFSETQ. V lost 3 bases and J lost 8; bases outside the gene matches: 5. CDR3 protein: CASSSGQGVDEQFF. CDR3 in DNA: TGCGCCAGCAGCTCCGGACAGGGGGTCGATGAGCAGTTCTTC. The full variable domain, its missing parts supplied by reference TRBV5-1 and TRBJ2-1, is KAGVTQTPRYLIKTRGQQVTLSCSPISGHRSVSWYQQTPGQGLQFLFEYFSETQRNKGNFPGRFSGRQFSNSRSEMNVSTLELGDSALYLCASSSGQGVDEQFFGPGTRLTVL.

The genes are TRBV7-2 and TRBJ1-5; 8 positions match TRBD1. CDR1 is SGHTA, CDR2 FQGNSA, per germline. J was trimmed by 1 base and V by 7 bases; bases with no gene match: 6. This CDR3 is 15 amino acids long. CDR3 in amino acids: CASTPGGSSNQPQHF. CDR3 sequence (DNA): TGTGCCAGCACCCCAGGGGGCTCAAGCAATCAGCCCCAGCATTTT.

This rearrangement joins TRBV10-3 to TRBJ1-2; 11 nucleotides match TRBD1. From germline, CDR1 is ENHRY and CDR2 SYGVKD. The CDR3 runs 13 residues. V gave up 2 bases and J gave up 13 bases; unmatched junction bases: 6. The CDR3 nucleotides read TGTGCCATCAGTGAGGGACAGGGGGCGGCCGGCACCTTC. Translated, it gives CAISEGQGAAGTF.

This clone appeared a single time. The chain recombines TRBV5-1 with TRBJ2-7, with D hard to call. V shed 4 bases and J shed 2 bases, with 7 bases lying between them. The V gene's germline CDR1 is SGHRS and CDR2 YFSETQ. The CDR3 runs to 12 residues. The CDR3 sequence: CASSASTYEQYF. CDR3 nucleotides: TGCGCCAGCAGCGCGAGTACCTACGAGCAGTACTTC.

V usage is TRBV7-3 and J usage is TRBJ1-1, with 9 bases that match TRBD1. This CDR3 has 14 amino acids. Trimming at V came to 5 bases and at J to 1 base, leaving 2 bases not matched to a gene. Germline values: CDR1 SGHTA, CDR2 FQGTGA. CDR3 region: CASSPGQGNTEAFF. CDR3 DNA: TGTGCCAGCAGCCCGGGACAGGGGAACACTGAAGCTTTCTTT.

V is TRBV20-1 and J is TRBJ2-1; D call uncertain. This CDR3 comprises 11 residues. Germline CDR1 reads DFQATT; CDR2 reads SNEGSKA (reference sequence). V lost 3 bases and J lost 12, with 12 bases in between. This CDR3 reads CSASESPAQFF. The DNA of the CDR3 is TGCAGTGCTAGTGAATCGCCGGCGCAGTTCTTC.

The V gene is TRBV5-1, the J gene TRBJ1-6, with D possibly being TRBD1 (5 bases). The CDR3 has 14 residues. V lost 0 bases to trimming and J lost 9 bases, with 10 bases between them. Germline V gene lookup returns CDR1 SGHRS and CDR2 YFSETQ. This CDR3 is CASSLVGEGSPLHF. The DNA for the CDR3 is TGCGCCAGCAGCTTGGTGGGGGAGGGTTCACCCCTCCACTTT.

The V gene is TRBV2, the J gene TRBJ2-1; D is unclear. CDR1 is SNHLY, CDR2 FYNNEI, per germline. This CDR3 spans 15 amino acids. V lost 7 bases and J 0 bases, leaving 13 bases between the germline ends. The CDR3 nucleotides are TGTGCCAGCACCGGAGTGCGTAGCTCCTACAATGAGCAGTTCTTC. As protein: CASTGVRSSYNEQFF.

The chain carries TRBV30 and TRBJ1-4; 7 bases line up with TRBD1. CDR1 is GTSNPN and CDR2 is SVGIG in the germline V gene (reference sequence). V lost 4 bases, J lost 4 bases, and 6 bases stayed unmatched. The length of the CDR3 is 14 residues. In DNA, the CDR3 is TGTGCCTGGAATCAAGGGGGCTATAATGAAAAACTGTTTTTT. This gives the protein CAWNQGGYNEKLFF.

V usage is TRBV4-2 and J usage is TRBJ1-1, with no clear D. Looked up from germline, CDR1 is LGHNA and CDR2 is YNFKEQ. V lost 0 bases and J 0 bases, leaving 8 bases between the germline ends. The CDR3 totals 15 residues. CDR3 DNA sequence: TGTGCCAGCAGCCAAGACAGCGACTTGAACACTGAAGCTTTCTTT. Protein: CASSQDSDLNTEAFF.

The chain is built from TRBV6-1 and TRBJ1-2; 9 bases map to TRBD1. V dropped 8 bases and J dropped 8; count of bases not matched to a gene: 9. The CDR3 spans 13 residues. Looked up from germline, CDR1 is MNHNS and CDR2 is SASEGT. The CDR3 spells CASALDRGFGYTF. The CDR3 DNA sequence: TGTGCCAGCGCCCTGGACAGGGGTTTCGGCTACACCTTC.

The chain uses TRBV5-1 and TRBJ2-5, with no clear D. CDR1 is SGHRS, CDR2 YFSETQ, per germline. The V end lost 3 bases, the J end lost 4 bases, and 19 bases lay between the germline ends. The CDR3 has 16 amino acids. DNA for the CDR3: TGCGCCAGCAGCTCAAACTTATTAGGGTCTAGAGAGACCCAGTACTTC. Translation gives CASSSNLLGSRETQYF.

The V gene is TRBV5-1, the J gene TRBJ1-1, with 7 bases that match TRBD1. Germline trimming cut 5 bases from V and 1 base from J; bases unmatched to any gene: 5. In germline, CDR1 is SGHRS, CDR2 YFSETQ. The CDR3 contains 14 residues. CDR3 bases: TGCGCCAGCAGGCCCGGGACAGCGAACACTGAAGCTTTCTTT. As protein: CASRPGTANTEAFF.

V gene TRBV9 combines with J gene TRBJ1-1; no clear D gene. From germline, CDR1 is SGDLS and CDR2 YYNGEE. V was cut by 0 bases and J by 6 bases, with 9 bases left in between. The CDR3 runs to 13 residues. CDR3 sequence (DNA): TGTGCCAGCAGCGTAGGTTCCGGGGCTGAAGCTTTCTTT. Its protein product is CASSVGSGAEAFF.

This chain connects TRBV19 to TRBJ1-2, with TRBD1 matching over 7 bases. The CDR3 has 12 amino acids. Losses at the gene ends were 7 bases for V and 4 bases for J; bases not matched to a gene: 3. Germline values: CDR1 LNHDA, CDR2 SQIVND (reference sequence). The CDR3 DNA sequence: TGTGCCAGTATGGGGACAGCCTATGGCTACACCTTC. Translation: CASMGTAYGYTF.